The 28 T cell receptor beta chains below were found in one sample sequenced in a study of vaccination effects on CD4 cells after COVID-19. Assay: immunoSEQ multiplex PCR; the TCRdb copy retains only in-frame clones and omits some. This repertoire shows tens of thousands of clones, less than 85% found once; its top ten account for about 3%. Antigen specificity for these receptors is unknown. Sequencing was preceded by expansion of antigen-specific CD4+ T cells with viral peptide pools in the ViraFEST assay. Cultured cells yielded isolated CD4+ T cells after 10 days. Nucleocapsid antibodies were negative in the vaccine recipients, who had never had SARS-CoV-2 infection. The sample here was CD4+ T cells from PBMCs cultured with HCoV-NL63 spike peptides, taken before COVID-19 vaccination. The receptors shown here come from a human donor who received a COVID-19 vaccine.

This rearrangement joins TRBV2 to TRBJ1-5; no clear D gene. There are 13 residues in the CDR3. Germline CDR1 is SNHLY and CDR2 is FYNNEI. Trimming stripped 6 bases from V and 0 bases from J, with 6 bases between. The CDR3: CASRRDSNQPQHF. The DNA for the CDR3 is TGTGCCAGCAGACGTGATAGCAATCAGCCCCAGCATTTT.

This rearrangement joins TRBV6-2 or TRBV6-3 to TRBJ1-2, with TRBD1 as a possible D gene (6 bases). CDR3 length equals 13 residues. V was clipped by 4 bases and J by 5 bases, with 11 bases between them. Germline CDR1 and CDR2: MNHEY and SVGEGT. CDR3 sequence: CASSLQGEYGYTF. As DNA, the CDR3 is TGTGCCAGCAGTTTACAGGGAGAATATGGCTACACCTTC.

The chain uses TRBV5-1 and TRBJ2-4, with 7 positions matching TRBD1. CDR3 length equals 14 residues. The V gene end was trimmed by 3 bases and the J gene end by 7 bases; junction bases not matched to a gene: 7. The germline V gene has CDR1 SGHRS and CDR2 YFSETQ. The CDR3: CASSSPGTENIQYF. CDR3 nucleotide sequence: TGCGCCAGCAGCTCACCCGGGACAGAGAACATTCAGTACTTC.

The chain couples TRBV5-4 to TRBJ2-3; TRBD2 aligns across 8 bases. This CDR3 is 16 amino acids long. J gave up 4 bases and V 0 bases, and 7 bases lay outside the gene matches. Germline CDR1 is SGHNT and CDR2 is YYREEE (reference sequence). CDR3 nucleotide sequence: TGTGCCAGCAGCTTGGCCGGGGGGGCCCTGGCAGATACGCAGTATTTT. Translating it yields CASSLAGGALADTQYF.

CDR3 region: CSASSRKRENIQYF. CDR3 in DNA: TGCAGTGCTAGTAGCAGGAAGAGAGAAAACATTCAGTACTTC. The chain carries TRBV20-1 and TRBJ2-4, with D hard to call. The length of the CDR3 is 14 residues. Germline V lookup: CDR1 DFQATT, CDR2 SNEGSKA (reference sequence). Trimming removed 3 bases at V and 5 bases at J, with 14 bases between.

The CDR3 DNA sequence: TGTGCCACCCCTGGAGCGAGTAACTATGGCTACACCTTC. It encodes CATPGASNYGYTF. The chain has TRBV24-1 and TRBJ1-2; D unresolved. V gave up 9 bases and J gave up 1 base, with 11 bases separating them. Looked up from germline, CDR1 is KGHDR and CDR2 is SFDVKD. The CDR3 runs 13 residues.

This clone was observed a handful of times. V gene TRBV7-2 combines with J gene TRBJ2-4, with D uncertain. Germline V gene sequence: CDR1 SGHTA, CDR2 FQGNSA. The CDR3 covers 13 residues. V lost 1 base to trimming and J lost 6 bases, with 7 bases between them. CDR3 amino acids: CASSLGWSNIQYF. The CDR3, as DNA: TGTGCCAGCAGCTTAGGATGGTCAAACATTCAGTACTTC.

In this sample, this clone turned up a few times. The chain is built from TRBV30 and TRBJ1-2; D may be TRBD1 (5 bases). Germline values: CDR1 GTSNPN, CDR2 SVGIG (reference sequence). V was trimmed by 3 bases and J by 2 bases, leaving 10 bases between them. The CDR3 covers 13 residues. CDR3: CAWSRGRNYGYTF. CDR3 in DNA: TGTGCCTGGAGCCGGGGACGGAACTATGGCTACACCTTC.

This clone has a single count. CDR3 sequence (DNA): TGTGCCAGTAGTATGGGGACAGGACCGTCCTACGAGCAGTACGTC. Translated, it gives CASSMGTGPSYEQYV. The chain recombines TRBV19 with TRBJ2-7; TRBD1 matches 8 bases. The length of the CDR3 is 15 residues. Trimming removed 3 bases from V and 1 base from J; junction bases left unmatched: 5. Germline CDR1 and CDR2: LNHDA and SQIVND (reference sequence).

A word on this clone: A junction end diverges from the germline sequence, so it may reflect a read error. The J gene is TRBJ1-6, the V gene TRBV5-1, with TRBD1 matching over 11 bases. There are 17 residues in the CDR3. In germline, CDR1 is SGHRS, CDR2 YFSETQ. The CDR3, as DNA: TGCGCCAGCAGCATAACTCCCGGGACAGGGGGAAATTCACCCCTCCATTTT. Protein sequence: CASSITPGTGGNSPLHF.

The J gene is TRBJ2-2, the V gene TRBV5-1; no clear D gene. CDR1 and CDR2 from the germline V gene are SGHRS and YFSETQ. CDR3 length: 16 residues. V lost 4 bases to trimming and J lost 0 bases, with 13 bases between them. The DNA for the CDR3 is TGCGCCAGCAGCGAATCTACGGACGCGAACACCGGGGAGCTGTTTTTT. The encoded protein is CASSESTDANTGELFF.

This clone occurred a few times. The chain joins TRBV9 to TRBJ2-5, with D perhaps matching TRBD1 or TRBD2 (6 bases each). The CDR3 has 18 residues. Germline CDR1 and CDR2: SGDLS and YYNGEE. V lost 0 bases and J lost 5, with 23 bases in between. The CDR3 loop reads CASSVAPVGGAGEETQYF. DNA of the CDR3: TGTGCCAGCAGCGTAGCCCCAGTCGGAGGGGCAGGGGAGGAGACCCAGTACTTC.

This sequence joins TRBV4-3 and TRBJ2-6; possibly TRBD1 for D (6 bases). The V and J ends lost 0 bases and 4 bases respectively, with 19 bases between them. The germline V gene encodes CDR1 LGHNA and CDR2 YSLEER. The CDR3 runs to 19 residues. The CDR3 coding sequence is TGCGCCAGCAGCCAAGAGGACAGCCCCTTTTCTTCCGGGGCCAACGTCCTGACTTTC. It encodes CASSQEDSPFSSGANVLTF.

The V and J genes are TRBV7-3 and TRBJ1-1, with D possibly TRBD1 on 5 matching bases. The germline CDR1 and CDR2 sequences are SGHTA and FQGTGA. Trimming pared 2 bases from V and 0 bases from J, leaving 16 bases between. This CDR3 is built from 17 residues. The CDR3, as DNA: TGTGCCAGCAGCTTACTGCCAGGGTCTATACTGAACACTGAAGCTTTCTTT. It yields the protein CASSLLPGSILNTEAFF.

This chain uses TRBV9 with TRBJ2-5, with 8 bases identical to TRBD2. From germline, CDR1 is SGDLS and CDR2 YYNGEE. The CDR3 is made up of 14 amino acids. V gave up 4 bases and J gave up 5 bases; unmatched junction bases: 7. The CDR3 reads CASSSRTSQETQYF. The CDR3, as DNA: TGTGCCAGCAGCTCCCGGACTAGCCAGGAGACCCAGTACTTC. The full variable domain, in which reference TRBV9 and TRBJ2-5 provide the parts outside the CDR3, is DSGVTQTPKHLITATGQRVTLRCSPRSGDLSVYWYQQSLDQGLQFLIQYYNGEERAKGNILERFSAQQFPDLHSELNLSSLELGDSALYFCASSSRTSQETQYFGPGTRLLVL.

The chain combines TRBV28 with TRBJ1-1; D remains ambiguous. The V gene lost 6 bases and the J gene lost 1 base, with 15 bases spanning the gap. This CDR3 is built from 15 residues. Germline V gene lookup returns CDR1 MDHEN and CDR2 SYDVKM. DNA of the CDR3: TGTGCCAGCAGCCTTTTAAAGATGGCGAACACTGAAGCTTTCTTT. Amino acids: CASSLLKMANTEAFF.

This chain joins TRBV6-2 or TRBV6-3 and TRBJ2-1; D remains unclear. The CDR3 extends over 13 amino acids. The germline V gene encodes CDR1 MNHEY and CDR2 SVGEGT. Trimming shortened V by 2 bases and J by 4 bases, and 6 bases separated the two germline ends. The CDR3 DNA follows: TGTGCCAGCAGTTACGTGGGGTACAATGAGCAGTTCTTC. It yields the protein CASSYVGYNEQFF.

V usage is TRBV7-2 and J usage is TRBJ2-5; 11 bases match TRBD2. Germline-derived CDR1 and CDR2 are SGHTA and FQGNSA. V was clipped by 2 bases and J by 4 bases; unmatched bases: 3. CDR3 length equals 15 residues. For the CDR3, the DNA is TGTGCCAGCAGCTTAACCCTAGCGGGGGGAGAGACCCAGTACTTC. Translated: CASSLTLAGGETQYF.

V usage is TRBV19 and J usage is TRBJ1-3, with D possibly being TRBD1 (6 bases). V shed 5 bases and J shed 8 bases, with 16 bases lying between them. Germline assignment: CDR1 LNHDA and CDR2 SQIVND (reference sequence). The length of the CDR3 is 14 residues. This chain's CDR3 is CASSARTASYTIYF. CDR3 sequence (DNA): TGTGCCAGTAGTGCCCGGACAGCCTCATACACCATATATTTT. The whole variable domain, remainder taken from reference TRBV19 and TRBJ1-3, is DGGITQSPKYLFRKEGQNVTLSCEQNLNHDAMYWYRQDPGQGLRLIYYSQIVNDFQKGDIAEGYSVSREKKESFPLTVTSAQKNPTAFYLCASSARTASYTIYFGEGSWLTVV.

This clone was detected only once. The gene calls are TRBV6-5 and TRBJ2-7, with 11 bases lining up with TRBD1. Germline trimming cut 5 bases from V and 7 bases from J; bases unmatched to any gene: 10. Germline loops: CDR1 MNHEY, CDR2 SVGAGI. The CDR3 loop spans 15 amino acids. The CDR3 loop is CASSPGGQGAGEQYV. The CDR3 DNA reads TGTGCCAGCAGTCCCGGAGGACAGGGGGCGGGGGAGCAGTACGTC.

The chain recombines TRBV6-1 with TRBJ2-5, with 15 bases aligning to TRBD2. The CDR3 covers 16 residues. J gave up 5 bases and V 3 bases, and 4 bases lay outside the gene matches. The germline CDR1 and CDR2 sequences are MNHNS and SASEGT. The CDR3 spells CASSDSGLAGGETQYF. The CDR3 DNA reads as TGTGCCAGCAGTGACAGCGGACTAGCGGGGGGGGAGACCCAGTACTTC.

The rearrangement uses TRBV18 and TRBJ2-5; D possibly corresponds to TRBD1 (6 bases). CDR3 length equals 13 residues. CDR1 is KGHSH, CDR2 LQKENI, per germline. Trimming cost V 4 bases and J 4 bases, with 10 bases left between them. The CDR3 spells CASSLGQRETQYF. Here the CDR3 DNA reads TGTGCCAGCTCACTCGGACAGAGAGAGACCCAGTACTTC.

The chain uses TRBV5-1 and TRBJ2-7; 14 bases fit TRBD2. The CDR3 spans 15 residues. With V trimmed by 4 bases and J by 7 bases, 7 bases remained unmatched. The germline V gene encodes CDR1 SGHRS and CDR2 YFSETQ. The CDR3 sequence: CASSPGTSGGWEQYV. CDR3 coding DNA: TGCGCCAGCAGCCCGGGGACTAGCGGGGGTTGGGAGCAGTACGTC.

Only a few counts were recorded for this clone. The V call is TRBV5-1, the J call TRBJ2-1; TRBD1 matches at 7 bases. Germline V CDR1 and CDR2: SGHRS, YFSETQ. Trimming removed 5 bases from V and 4 bases from J; junction bases left unmatched: 9. CDR3 length: 15 amino acids. The CDR3 coding sequence is TGCGCCAGCAGTCCGGGACAGAGACCTTACAATGAGCAGTTCTTC. This encodes CASSPGQRPYNEQFF. Variable domain in full (rest from reference TRBV5-1 and TRBJ2-1): KAGVTQTPRYLIKTRGQQVTLSCSPISGHRSVSWYQQTPGQGLQFLFEYFSETQRNKGNFPGRFSGRQFSNSRSEMNVSTLELGDSALYLCASSPGQRPYNEQFFGPGTRLTVL.

The genes are TRBV30 and TRBJ2-7, with a possible D match to TRBD1 (6 bases). The V gene's germline CDR1 is GTSNPN and CDR2 SVGIG (reference sequence). V was clipped by 0 bases and J by 8 bases, with 17 bases between them. CDR3 length equals 14 residues. This CDR3 is CAWSVSRGPGQQYV. DNA of the CDR3: TGTGCCTGGAGTGTTAGCAGGGGCCCTGGTCAGCAGTACGTC.

This chain uses TRBV23-1 with TRBJ1-5; TRBD1 is a possible D gene (6 bases). TRBV23-1 is labeled an ORF, and its function is uncertain. V gave up 0 bases and J gave up 2 bases, with 17 bases separating them. The CDR3 has 18 residues. CDR3 in DNA: TGCGCCAGCAGTCAATCCCCATCGACAGGTCGGGGCAATCAGCCCCAGCATTTT. Translating gives CASSQSPSTGRGNQPQHF.

The rearrangement uses TRBV6-1 and TRBJ2-3; unclear D gene. V was pared by 1 base and J by 2 bases, with 13 bases between. CDR3 size: 16 residues. Looked up from germline, CDR1 is MNHNS and CDR2 is SASEGT. CDR3 in DNA: TGTGCCAGCAGTGAAGATTGGGCACCAACCACAGATACGCAGTATTTT. Its translation is CASSEDWAPTTDTQYF.

This rearrangement joins TRBV6-5 to TRBJ2-3; possibly TRBD1 for D (5 bases). Deletions cut 6 bases from V and 0 bases from J, with 13 bases between. Germline loops: CDR1 MNHEY, CDR2 SVGAGI. The CDR3 covers 15 residues. The DNA of the CDR3 is TGTGCCAGCAGCCGACGGACATTTAGCACAGATACGCAGTATTTT. It encodes CASSRRTFSTDTQYF.